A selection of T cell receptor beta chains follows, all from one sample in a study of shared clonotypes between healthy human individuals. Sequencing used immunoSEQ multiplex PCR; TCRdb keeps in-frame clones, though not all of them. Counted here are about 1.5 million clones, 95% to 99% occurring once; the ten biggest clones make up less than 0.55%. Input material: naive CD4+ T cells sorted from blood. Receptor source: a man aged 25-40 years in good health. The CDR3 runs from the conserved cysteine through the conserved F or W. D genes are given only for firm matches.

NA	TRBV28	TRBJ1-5	TGTGCCAGCAGTTTTTTAAATCAGCCCCAGCATTTT	CASSFLNQPQHF
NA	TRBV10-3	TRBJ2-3	TGTGCCATCAGCGGGCTGGAGGACGGCGGGATTACAGATACGCAGTATTTT	CAISGLEDGGITDTQYF
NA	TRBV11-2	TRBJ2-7	TGTGCCAGCAGCCTTGATACCCCGAACGAGCAGTACTTC	CASSLDTPNEQYF
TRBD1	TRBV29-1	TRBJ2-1	TGCAGCGTTGAAGGTGGACAGGGGGTTTATAGTGAGCAGTTCTTC	CSVEGGQGVYSEQFF
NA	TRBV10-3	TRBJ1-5	TGTGCCATCAGTGAGTCAAGGAAACCCAGCGGGGGCAATCAGCCCCAGCATTTT	CAISESRKPSGGNQPQHF
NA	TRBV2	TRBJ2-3	TGTGCCAGCAGTCTGACAGATACGCAGTATTTT	CASSLTDTQYF
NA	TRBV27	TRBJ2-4	TGTGCCAGCAGTACACGCTCCCTAGCCAAAAACATTCAGTACTTC	CASSTRSLAKNIQYF
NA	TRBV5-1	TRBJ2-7	TGCGCCAGCAGCCGAACCTCCTACGAGCAGTACTTC	CASSRTSYEQYF
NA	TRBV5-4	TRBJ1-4	TGTGCCAGCCACAAAGAGCCTAATGAAAAACTGTTTTTT	CASHKEPNEKLFF
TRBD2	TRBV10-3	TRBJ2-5	TGTGCCATCAGTGACGCGGGAGGGCCTGGGGAGACCCAGTACTTC	CAISDAGGPGETQYF
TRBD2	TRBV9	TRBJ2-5	TGTGCCAGCAGCCCCCGGACTAGCGGGGGGTGGGAGACCCAGTACTTC	CASSPRTSGGWETQYF
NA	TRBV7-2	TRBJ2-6	TGTGCCAGCAGCTTACTAGGGGTCGGGGCCAACGTCCTGACTTTC	CASSLLGVGANVLTF
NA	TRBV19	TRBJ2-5	TGTGCCAGTAGTATGGGCTGGCAAGAGACCCAGTACTTC	CASSMGWQETQYF
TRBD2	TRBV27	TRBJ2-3	TGTGCCAGCAGAATCGGGCCGGGACTAGCGGGAGGGGATACAGATACGCAGTATTTT	CASRIGPGLAGGDTDTQYF